Presented here are 15 T cell receptor beta chains from one specimen sequenced in a study of cytomegalovirus exposure and HLA in healthy donors (dated by TCRdb to 2017 to 2019). The method was the immunoSEQ multiplex PCR assay. This is the immuneACCESS table as TCRdb keeps it, with only in-frame sequences that have V and J called. A part of the clones is gone; compared with another copy, unresolved V genes explain less than half, and the rest is unexplained. This sample gives 90,000 to 110,000 clones in total; about nine tenths of them show up just once. Of the sample, more than 2% falls within the top ten clones. The sample consisted of PBMCs. These receptors were taken from a woman under 30 in good health and CMV-seronegative.

The gene calls are TRBV13 and TRBJ1-1; 7 bases line up with TRBD1. The CDR3 spans 14 residues. V dropped 4 bases and J dropped 4; count of bases not matched to a gene: 6. Per germline, CDR1 PRHDT and CDR2 FYEKMQ (reference sequence). CDR3 DNA: TGTGCCAGCAGCTCCTGGACAGGCGTCACTGAAGCTTTCTTT. Protein product: CASSSWTGVTEAFF.

V gene TRBV28 combines with J gene TRBJ1-5, with 7 nucleotides matching TRBD1. CDR1 is MDHEN, CDR2 SYDVKM, per germline. J lost 4 bases, V lost 10 bases, and 10 bases had no gene match. The CDR3 runs to 14 residues. This CDR3 is CAIADRPINQPQHF. Here the CDR3 DNA reads TGTGCCATCGCGGACAGGCCCATTAATCAGCCCCAGCATTTT.

This chain joins TRBV2 and TRBJ2-7, with 8 bases identical to TRBD1. Germline loops: CDR1 SNHLY, CDR2 FYNNEI. The V gene end was trimmed by 3 bases and the J gene end by 3 bases; junction bases not matched to a gene: 4. The CDR3 extends over 14 amino acids. CDR3 DNA: TGTGCCAGCAGTGACCAGGGGGCGGGCTACGAGCAGTACTTC. This encodes CASSDQGAGYEQYF.

This chain connects TRBV27 to TRBJ1-2, with TRBD1 identical over 8 bases. The V gene's germline CDR1 is MNHEY and CDR2 SMNVEV (reference sequence). The CDR3 sequence is 15 residues long. The J segment lost 3 bases and the V segment lost 6 bases, leaving 9 bases of the junction unmatched. CDR3 protein: CASRPFGTGDYGYTF. The CDR3 DNA follows: TGTGCCAGCAGACCATTTGGGACAGGAGACTATGGCTACACCTTC.

The chain has TRBV11-2 and TRBJ1-6; 10 bases fit TRBD1. This CDR3 comprises 15 residues. Trimming removed 2 bases from V and 9 bases from J; junction bases left unmatched: 4. CDR1 and CDR2 (germline): SGHAT, FQNNGV. The CDR3 DNA reads TGTGCCAGCAGCTTAAAGAGACAGGGGGCTTCACCCCTCCACTTT. Protein sequence: CASSLKRQGASPLHF.

In this sample, this clone turned up a few times. This chain links TRBV19 with TRBJ2-7; TRBD2 agrees at 8 bases. The length of the CDR3 is 15 residues. After removal of 9 bases from V and 0 bases from J, the junction contained 10 bases not matched to a gene. Germline assignment: CDR1 LNHDA and CDR2 SQIVND (reference sequence). CDR3 protein: CASSVSGTSSYEQYF. CDR3 bases: TGTGCCAGCTCGGTTAGCGGGACTAGCTCCTACGAGCAGTACTTC.

The CDR3 here is CASRSLSGSYEQYF. CDR3 bases: TGTGCCAGCCGATCGTTGTCAGGGTCCTACGAGCAGTACTTC. This chain links TRBV9 with TRBJ2-7; a weak D match, TRBD1 (5 bases). The V gene's germline CDR1 is SGDLS and CDR2 YYNGEE. V lost 7 bases to trimming and J lost 1 base, with 15 bases between them. The CDR3 spans 14 residues. Looking up the rest from reference TRBV9 and TRBJ2-7 gives the full variable domain: DSGVTQTPKHLITATGQRVTLRCSPRSGDLSVYWYQQSLDQGLQFLIQYYNGEERAKGNILERFSAQQFPDLHSELNLSSLELGDSALYFCASRSLSGSYEQYFGPGTRLTVT.

This chain links TRBV28 with TRBJ1-2; TRBD1 is a possible D gene (6 bases). Germline V gene data show CDR1 as MDHEN and CDR2 as SYDVKM. The CDR3 extends over 16 amino acids. V lost 6 bases to trimming and J lost 4 bases, with 21 bases between them. The CDR3 DNA follows: TGTGCCAGCAGCCCCCCGCACCGACAGGTCCCCTATGGCTACACCTTC. This gives the protein CASSPPHRQVPYGYTF.

The chain combines TRBV5-1 with TRBJ2-5, with D perhaps matching TRBD2 (5 bases). Germline V gene data show CDR1 as SGHRS and CDR2 as YFSETQ. The CDR3 totals 16 residues. Trimming cost V 1 base and J 2 bases, with 15 bases left between them. The CDR3 spells CASSLWAGISQETQYF. The CDR3 DNA follows: TGCGCCAGCAGCTTGTGGGCCGGGATATCACAAGAGACCCAGTACTTC.

The chain employs TRBV30 and TRBJ2-7; 7 bases line up with TRBD1. The J segment lost 1 base and the V segment lost 4 bases, leaving 7 bases of the junction unmatched. Germline V gives CDR1 GTSNPN, CDR2 SVGIG (reference sequence). The length of the CDR3 is 14 residues. The chain's CDR3 is CAWISGTASYEQYF. DNA for the CDR3: TGTGCCTGGATATCCGGGACAGCTTCCTACGAGCAGTACTTC.

The V call is TRBV15, the J call TRBJ1-4; D uncertain. Looked up from germline, CDR1 is LNHNV and CDR2 is YYDKDF (reference sequence). The CDR3 is 16 residues long. The V end lost 0 bases, the J end lost 5 bases, and 13 bases lay between the germline ends. CDR3 in amino acids: CATSRDLRAGNEKLFF. The DNA of the CDR3 is TGTGCCACCAGCAGAGATTTAAGGGCGGGAAATGAAAAACTGTTTTTT.

The genes are TRBV9 and TRBJ2-3; TRBD1 is a possible D gene (6 bases). There are 14 residues in the CDR3. The V gene's germline CDR1 is SGDLS and CDR2 YYNGEE. V lost 3 bases and J lost 6, with 14 bases in between. The CDR3 nucleotides are TGTGCCAGCAGCGCCTACATAACAGGGGATACGCAGTATTTT. Residues: CASSAYITGDTQYF.

Only one count was recorded for this clone. This sequence joins TRBV29-1 and TRBJ2-1; a possible D gene is TRBD1 (7 bases). Germline CDR1 reads SQVTM; CDR2 reads ANQGSEA. The CDR3 sequence is 16 residues long. Trimming left V 7 bases short and J 2 bases short, with 21 bases between. The CDR3, as DNA: TGCAGCGCTGGAGGAGGGGGCCCGGATACCTACAATGAGCAGTTCTTC. This gives the protein CSAGGGGPDTYNEQFF.

The rearrangement joins TRBV27 to TRBJ2-3; D is possibly TRBD2 (6 bases). In germline, CDR1 is MNHEY, CDR2 SMNVEV (reference sequence). Deletions cut 3 bases from V and 6 bases from J, with 19 bases between. The CDR3 spans 16 residues. The CDR3 coding sequence is TGTGCCAGCAGTTTCACTTGGGGGGAATCCACCGATACGCAGTATTTT. Protein product: CASSFTWGESTDTQYF.

The rearrangement uses TRBV5-4 and TRBJ2-7; TRBD2 might be the D (6 bases). The germline gives CDR1 SGHNT, CDR2 YYREEE (reference sequence). CDR3 length: 12 amino acids. V was cut by 4 bases and J by 3 bases, with 8 bases left in between. The CDR3 sequence: CASSGGSYEQYF. The CDR3 bases are TGTGCCAGCAGCGGGGGGAGCTACGAGCAGTACTTC.